This entry lists 3 T cell receptor beta chains sequenced from one sample in a study of radiation and T cells in renal cell carcinoma. Treatment meaning: 15 Gy SBRT to primary tumor, nephrectomy 4 weeks later. Profiled with immunoSEQ multiplex PCR; TCRdb holds only in-frame clones, not every one. The data show approximately 10,000 clones, about 63% seen once. The sequencing used tumor tissue, collected from a patient whose treatment included radiotherapy and nephrectomy. All receptors derive from a woman in her forties or fifties with renal cell carcinoma.

This clone showed up just once. The J gene is TRBJ2-1, the V gene TRBV10-2; D is undetermined. This CDR3 is 15 amino acids long. CDR1 is WSHSY, CDR2 SAAADI, per germline. Trimming took off 3 bases at V and 4 bases at J, with 13 bases between the two ends. CDR3 residues: CASSETRELYNEQFF. CDR3 sequence (DNA): TGCGCCAGCAGTGAAACGAGAGAACTATACAATGAGCAGTTCTTC.

By sample fraction, this clone is medium-sized (0.01 to 0.1%). The chain uses TRBV10-2 and TRBJ1-5, with D perhaps matching TRBD1 (5 bases). Germline V gives CDR1 WSHSY, CDR2 SAAADI. V lost 6 bases and J lost 3, with 12 bases in between. The CDR3 spans 14 residues. The CDR3 region has the DNA TGCGCCAGCAGGGCGGGGGTTGCCAATCAGCCCCAGCATTTT. Its protein is CASRAGVANQPQHF.

This clone was picked up a small number of times. The chain joins TRBV2 to TRBJ2-7, with 8 bases identical to TRBD1. With V trimmed by 6 bases and J by 4 bases, 5 bases remained unmatched. Germline V gene lookup returns CDR1 SNHLY and CDR2 FYNNEI. The CDR3 length is 13 residues. CDR3 in DNA: TGTGCCAGCAGGGCGGACAGGGTATACGAGCAGTACTTC. Translation gives CASRADRVYEQYF.